Listed below are T cell receptor beta chains from one sample, sequenced in a study of OX40 agonist ivuxolimab in advanced cancers. Assay used: immunoSEQ multiplex PCR; TCRdb lists only in-frame clones, some missing. Altogether roughly 75,000 clones are present, about nine tenths being singletons, with the ten largest covering 0.37%. Material: CD4+ or CD8+ T cells sorted from blood, obtained in a trial of the OX40 agonist ivuxolimab. These receptor sequences come from an adult with an advanced solid tumor such as melanoma, head and neck, liver or kidney cancer. The CDR3 runs from the conserved cysteine through the conserved F or W. Each record gives: clone size, J gene, V gene, CDR3 length, D gene, CDR3 protein, CDR3 DNA. A D gene is named only where the DNA matches it firmly. Not all rows give a size; the values are once, few, many and, for expanded clones, a class.

abundance: NA; j_gene: TRBJ1-2; v_gene: TRBV19; len: 16; d_gene: NA; CDR3aa: CASSGTRRTEKYGYTF; CDR3nt: TGTGCCAGTAGTGGGACACGTAGAACAGAGAAATATGGCTACACCTTC
abundance: once; j_gene: TRBJ2-3; v_gene: TRBV11-2; len: 12; d_gene: TRBD1; CDR3aa: CASSPDRDTQYF; CDR3nt: TGTGCCAGCAGCCCGGACAGGGATACGCAGTATTTT
abundance: once; j_gene: TRBJ1-2; v_gene: TRBV18; len: 15; d_gene: NA; CDR3aa: CASSPAFNPNYGYTF; CDR3nt: TGTGCCAGCTCACCAGCCTTTAACCCTAACTATGGCTACACCTTC
abundance: NA; j_gene: TRBJ2-5; v_gene: TRBV2; len: 13; d_gene: TRBD1; CDR3aa: CASTLGQGETQYF; CDR3nt: TGTGCCAGCACCTTGGGACAGGGGGAGACCCAGTACTTC
abundance: NA; j_gene: TRBJ2-2; v_gene: TRBV27; len: 14; d_gene: NA; CDR3aa: CASSASRNTGELFF; CDR3nt: TGTGCCAGCTCGGCTTCAAGGAACACCGGGGAGCTGTTTTTT
abundance: NA; j_gene: TRBJ1-2; v_gene: TRBV27; len: 14; d_gene: TRBD1; CDR3aa: CASRRTTGGDGYTF; CDR3nt: TGTGCCAGCAGGAGGACGACAGGGGGCGATGGCTACACCTTC
abundance: NA; j_gene: TRBJ2-7; v_gene: TRBV27; len: 12; d_gene: NA; CDR3aa: CASGRQPYEQYF; CDR3nt: TGTGCCAGCGGAAGACAGCCCTACGAGCAGTACTTC
abundance: NA; j_gene: TRBJ1-5; v_gene: TRBV28; len: 13; d_gene: NA; CDR3aa: CASSLPAWQPQHF; CDR3nt: TGTGCCAGCAGTTTACCCGCATGGCAGCCCCAGCATTTT
abundance: NA; j_gene: TRBJ1-4; v_gene: TRBV5-6; len: 15; d_gene: TRBD1; CDR3aa: CASSTPTGTNEKLFF; CDR3nt: TGTGCCAGCAGCACCCCGACAGGGACTAATGAAAAACTGTTTTTT
abundance: NA; j_gene: TRBJ2-1; v_gene: TRBV18; len: 16; d_gene: TRBD1; CDR3aa: CASSPTGGASYNEQFF; CDR3nt: TGTGCCAGCTCACCTACAGGGGGCGCCTCCTACAATGAGCAGTTCTTC
abundance: NA; j_gene: TRBJ2-3; v_gene: TRBV11-3; len: 17; d_gene: NA; CDR3aa: CASSPGSTPSSTDTQYF; CDR3nt: TGTGCCAGCAGCCCGGGGTCGACTCCTTCTAGCACAGATACGCAGTATTTT
abundance: NA; j_gene: TRBJ2-1; v_gene: TRBV9; len: 16; d_gene: TRBD2; CDR3aa: CATPLGPSGPYNEQFF; CDR3nt: TGTGCCACACCGCTAGGGCCTAGCGGGCCCTACAATGAGCAGTTCTTC
abundance: NA; j_gene: TRBJ1-1; v_gene: TRBV9; len: 13; d_gene: NA; CDR3aa: CASSVGSGAEAFF; CDR3nt: TGTGCCAGCAGCGTAGGATCCGGCGCTGAAGCTTTCTTT
abundance: NA; j_gene: TRBJ2-3; v_gene: TRBV18; len: 14; d_gene: NA; CDR3aa: CASSPYRSTDTQYF; CDR3nt: TGTGCCAGCTCACCCTACCGGAGCACAGATACGCAGTATTTT
abundance: once; j_gene: TRBJ2-7; v_gene: TRBV7-2; len: 15; d_gene: TRBD2; CDR3aa: CASSLGLAGEDEQYF; CDR3nt: TGTGCCAGCAGCTTAGGACTAGCGGGAGAAGACGAGCAGTACTTC
abundance: NA; j_gene: TRBJ1-2; v_gene: TRBV7-2; len: 13; d_gene: NA; CDR3aa: CASSLTNNYGYTF; CDR3nt: TGTGCCAGCAGCTTAACCAACAACTATGGCTACACCTTC
abundance: once; j_gene: TRBJ1-1; v_gene: TRBV9; len: 14; d_gene: NA; CDR3aa: CASSVGPEGSEAFF; CDR3nt: TGTGCCAGCAGCGTAGGGCCCGAGGGGAGTGAAGCTTTCTTT
abundance: NA; j_gene: TRBJ2-2; v_gene: TRBV10-3; len: 16; d_gene: TRBD2; CDR3aa: CAISSGLAGTTGELFF; CDR3nt: TGTGCCATCAGCTCAGGGCTAGCGGGAACCACCGGGGAGCTGTTTTTT
abundance: NA; j_gene: TRBJ2-6; v_gene: TRBV2; len: 15; d_gene: NA; CDR3aa: CASGGISSGANVLTF; CDR3nt: TGTGCCAGCGGGGGTATCTCCTCTGGGGCCAACGTCCTGACTTTC
abundance: NA; j_gene: TRBJ1-3; v_gene: TRBV6-6; len: 14; d_gene: TRBD1; CDR3aa: CASSLRTGPNTIYF; CDR3nt: TGTGCCAGCAGTCTCCGGACAGGGCCAAACACCATATATTTT
abundance: NA; j_gene: TRBJ1-1; v_gene: TRBV6-6; len: 13; d_gene: TRBD1; CDR3aa: CASSYHRGTEAFF; CDR3nt: TGTGCCAGCAGTTACCACAGGGGAACTGAAGCTTTCTTT
abundance: NA; j_gene: TRBJ2-5; v_gene: TRBV18; len: 15; d_gene: NA; CDR3aa: CASSRDRVSRETQYF; CDR3nt: TGTGCCAGCTCACGGGACCGCGTCAGTAGGGAGACCCAGTACTTC
abundance: NA; j_gene: TRBJ2-5; v_gene: TRBV7-3; len: 16; d_gene: TRBD1; CDR3aa: CASSLTGQGGSETQYF; CDR3nt: TGTGCCAGCAGCTTAACCGGACAGGGGGGGAGCGAGACCCAGTACTTC
abundance: NA; j_gene: TRBJ2-5; v_gene: TRBV12-2; len: 16; d_gene: NA; CDR3aa: CASRLGGQGTQETQYF; CDR3nt: TGTGCAAGTCGCTTAGGGGGGCAGGGGACTCAAGAGACCCAGTACTTC
abundance: NA; j_gene: TRBJ1-3; v_gene: TRBV2; len: 16; d_gene: TRBD1; CDR3aa: CASSEDRASSGNTIYF; CDR3nt: TGTGCCAGCAGTGAGGACAGGGCCAGCTCTGGAAACACCATATATTTT
abundance: few; j_gene: TRBJ2-2; v_gene: TRBV14; len: 14; d_gene: NA; CDR3aa: CASSPYGTFGELFF; CDR3nt: TGTGCCAGCAGCCCTTATGGGACTTTCGGGGAGCTGTTTTTT
abundance: NA; j_gene: TRBJ2-3; v_gene: TRBV7-9; len: 18; d_gene: TRBD2; CDR3aa: CASSSPLGAGGVTDTQYF; CDR3nt: TGTGCCAGCAGCTCCCCACTCGGGGCGGGAGGAGTCACAGATACGCAGTATTTT
abundance: NA; j_gene: TRBJ2-2; v_gene: TRBV10-3; len: 12; d_gene: NA; CDR3aa: CAITPGSGELFF; CDR3nt: TGTGCCATCACCCCAGGGTCCGGGGAGCTGTTTTTT
abundance: NA; j_gene: TRBJ1-1; v_gene: TRBV7-2; len: 14; d_gene: TRBD1; CDR3aa: CASSFSTGHTEAFF; CDR3nt: TGTGCCAGCAGCTTTTCGACAGGGCACACTGAAGCTTTCTTT
abundance: NA; j_gene: TRBJ2-5; v_gene: TRBV25-1; len: 13; d_gene: NA; CDR3aa: CASTRPGEETQYF; CDR3nt: TGTGCCAGCACCCGGCCTGGGGAAGAGACCCAGTACTTC
abundance: NA; j_gene: TRBJ1-1; v_gene: TRBV11-2; len: 15; d_gene: TRBD1; CDR3aa: CASSLGGDRGSEAFF; CDR3nt: TGTGCCAGCAGCCTCGGGGGGGACAGGGGAAGCGAAGCTTTCTTT
abundance: NA; j_gene: TRBJ2-2; v_gene: TRBV5-4; len: 13; d_gene: NA; CDR3aa: CASSTPNGGELFF; CDR3nt: TGTGCCAGCAGCACCCCCAACGGCGGGGAGCTGTTTTTT
abundance: NA; j_gene: TRBJ1-5; v_gene: TRBV19; len: 22; d_gene: TRBD1; CDR3aa: CASSPTLYSAGTGGDGDQPQHF; CDR3nt: TGTGCCAGTAGCCCAACCCTCTACTCCGCCGGGACAGGGGGCGACGGGGATCAGCCCCAGCATTTT
abundance: NA; j_gene: TRBJ1-2; v_gene: TRBV19; len: 14; d_gene: TRBD1; CDR3aa: CASTGQQGIDGYTF; CDR3nt: TGTGCCAGTACGGGACAGCAGGGAATTGATGGCTACACCTTC
abundance: NA; j_gene: TRBJ2-6; v_gene: TRBV7-8; len: 17; d_gene: TRBD1; CDR3aa: CASSFRDRGSGANVLTF; CDR3nt: TGTGCCAGCAGCTTCCGGGACAGGGGCAGTGGGGCCAACGTCCTGACTTTC
abundance: NA; j_gene: TRBJ2-7; v_gene: TRBV6-5; len: 15; d_gene: TRBD1; CDR3aa: CASRNRDRGTYEQYF; CDR3nt: TGTGCCAGCAGGAACCGGGACAGGGGGACCTACGAGCAGTACTTC
abundance: NA; j_gene: TRBJ2-5; v_gene: TRBV5-1; len: 15; d_gene: TRBD2; CDR3aa: CASSLSGTREETQYF; CDR3nt: TGCGCCAGCAGCTTGTCAGGGACTAGGGAAGAGACCCAGTACTTC
abundance: NA; j_gene: TRBJ1-1; v_gene: TRBV7-9; len: 15; d_gene: NA; CDR3aa: CASTPILILNTEAFF; CDR3nt: TGTGCCAGCACCCCGATATTAATTTTGAACACTGAAGCTTTCTTT
abundance: NA; j_gene: TRBJ2-7; v_gene: TRBV29-1; len: 12; d_gene: NA; CDR3aa: CSALSGSYEQYF; CDR3nt: TGCAGCGCCCTTTCAGGGTCCTACGAGCAGTACTTC
abundance: NA; j_gene: TRBJ2-1; v_gene: TRBV7-6; len: 16; d_gene: TRBD2; CDR3aa: CASSEPSGGLPNEQFF; CDR3nt: TGTGCCAGCAGCGAGCCTAGCGGGGGCCTACCCAATGAGCAGTTCTTC
abundance: NA; j_gene: TRBJ2-1; v_gene: TRBV30; len: 14; d_gene: NA; CDR3aa: CAWSTGRSYNEQFF; CDR3nt: TGTGCCTGGAGCACAGGGAGATCCTACAATGAGCAGTTCTTC
abundance: NA; j_gene: TRBJ1-5; v_gene: TRBV4-1; len: 16; d_gene: TRBD1; CDR3aa: CASSQPGQGANQPQHF; CDR3nt: TGCGCCAGCAGCCAGCCGGGACAGGGGGCAAATCAGCCCCAGCATTTT
abundance: NA; j_gene: TRBJ1-1; v_gene: TRBV5-1; len: 13; d_gene: NA; CDR3aa: CASSLGEPTEAFF; CDR3nt: TGCGCCAGCAGCTTGGGGGAGCCCACTGAAGCTTTCTTT
abundance: NA; j_gene: TRBJ2-7; v_gene: TRBV5-1; len: 12; d_gene: NA; CDR3aa: CASSLGRDEQYF; CDR3nt: TGCGCCAGCAGCTTGGGAAGGGACGAGCAGTACTTC
abundance: NA; j_gene: TRBJ1-3; v_gene: TRBV18; len: 16; d_gene: TRBD1; CDR3aa: CASSPGTGGTGNTIYF; CDR3nt: TGTGCCAGCTCACCGGGGACAGGGGGCACTGGAAACACCATATATTTT
abundance: NA; j_gene: TRBJ2-2; v_gene: TRBV9; len: 17; d_gene: NA; CDR3aa: CASSVTANPTNTGELFF; CDR3nt: TGTGCCAGCAGCGTAACAGCCAACCCAACGAACACCGGGGAGCTGTTTTTT
abundance: NA; j_gene: TRBJ1-4; v_gene: TRBV7-2; len: 14; d_gene: NA; CDR3aa: CASSVGYSNEKLFF; CDR3nt: TGTGCCAGCAGCGTGGGGTATTCTAATGAAAAACTGTTTTTT
abundance: NA; j_gene: TRBJ2-3; v_gene: TRBV5-1; len: 14; d_gene: NA; CDR3aa: CASSSGASTDTQYF; CDR3nt: TGCGCCAGCAGCTCAGGAGCCTCCACAGATACGCAGTATTTT
abundance: NA; j_gene: TRBJ2-3; v_gene: TRBV18; len: 14; d_gene: NA; CDR3aa: CASSGDSREDTQYF; CDR3nt: TGTGCCAGCTCAGGGGACTCCCGAGAAGATACGCAGTATTTT
abundance: NA; j_gene: TRBJ2-5; v_gene: TRBV18; len: 12; d_gene: NA; CDR3aa: CASSPRGETQYF; CDR3nt: TGTGCCAGCTCACCAAGGGGAGAGACCCAGTACTTC
abundance: once; j_gene: TRBJ2-4; v_gene: TRBV28; len: 14; d_gene: TRBD1; CDR3aa: CASSDRGAKNIQYF; CDR3nt: TGTGCCAGCAGCGACAGGGGGGCCAAAAACATTCAGTACTTC
abundance: NA; j_gene: TRBJ1-5; v_gene: TRBV6-1; len: 15; d_gene: NA; CDR3aa: CASTPRVGVGQPQHF; CDR3nt: TGTGCCAGCACCCCCCGCGTGGGGGTGGGTCAGCCCCAGCATTTT
abundance: NA; j_gene: TRBJ2-5; v_gene: TRBV19; len: 15; d_gene: TRBD2; CDR3aa: CASSMMASGQETQYF; CDR3nt: TGTGCCAGTAGTATGATGGCTAGCGGCCAAGAGACCCAGTACTTC
abundance: NA; j_gene: TRBJ2-5; v_gene: TRBV7-9; len: 13; d_gene: NA; CDR3aa: CASSLGPEGTQYF; CDR3nt: TGTGCCAGCAGCTTGGGACCGGAAGGGACCCAGTACTTC
abundance: NA; j_gene: TRBJ2-1; v_gene: TRBV6-5; len: 16; d_gene: TRBD1; CDR3aa: CASSYSRDRGKDEQFF; CDR3nt: TGTGCCAGCAGTTATTCCCGGGACAGGGGGAAAGATGAGCAGTTCTTC
abundance: NA; j_gene: TRBJ2-2; v_gene: TRBV5-1; len: 16; d_gene: NA; CDR3aa: CASSLAGEQGTGELFF; CDR3nt: TGCGCCAGCAGCTTGGCGGGGGAACAGGGCACCGGGGAGCTGTTTTTT
abundance: NA; j_gene: TRBJ1-4; v_gene: TRBV6-1; len: 15; d_gene: NA; CDR3aa: CASSESGATNEKLFF; CDR3nt: TGTGCCAGCAGTGAGTCGGGGGCAACTAATGAAAAACTGTTTTTT
abundance: NA; j_gene: TRBJ1-3; v_gene: TRBV18; len: 15; d_gene: NA; CDR3aa: CASSPEKSSGNTIYF; CDR3nt: TGTGCCAGCTCACCAGAAAAGAGCTCTGGAAACACCATATATTTT
abundance: NA; j_gene: TRBJ2-3; v_gene: TRBV9; len: 15; d_gene: NA; CDR3aa: CASSVAERGTDTQYF; CDR3nt: TGTGCCAGCAGCGTAGCTGAGCGGGGCACAGATACGCAGTATTTT